These T cell receptor beta chains were read from a single sample in a study of identical twins' blood T cells. TCRdb processed the 5' RACE reads anew with MiXCR; each CDR3 protein has one entry. The table lists a few hundred thousand distinct CDR3 sequences, under 30% of them singletons. The specimen was PBMCs. The receptor source for this set is a woman aged 18 to 49 in good health. CDR3s include the opening cysteine and the closing phenylalanine or tryptophan. The D gene is left open where the match is weak. Rows give clone size only sometimes, using once, few, many, or a class for an expanded clone.

TRBJ2-7 | NA | TRBV29-1 | TRBD1 | TGCAGCGTTCGGCGGGGACAGGGGCCCTACGAGCAGTACTTC | CSVRRGQGPYEQYF
TRBJ2-3 | few | TRBV7-8 | NA | TGTGCCAGCAGGCGCGTCCCTGGAGCAGATACGCAGTATTTT | CASRRVPGADTQYF
TRBJ2-1 | NA | TRBV9 | NA | TGTGCCAGCAGCGAGACCGGGTCGGGTGAGCAGTTCTTC | CASSETGSGEQFF
TRBJ1-2 | few | TRBV19 | NA | TGTGCCAGTAGTGCCCCGAAACTTGGCTACACCTTC | CASSAPKLGYTF
TRBJ2-2 | NA | TRBV19 | TRBD1 | TGTGCCAGTAGTACTGAGAAGAGGACAGGTTTTTTTCGGACCGGGGAGCTGTTTTTT | CASSTEKRTGFFRTGELFF
TRBJ2-7 | NA | TRBV11-2 | NA | TGTGCCTGCAGCTGGAACTCGGGGGAGCAGTACTTC | CACSWNSGEQYF
TRBJ1-1 | NA | TRBV27 | TRBD1 | TGCACCAGCAGTTCTACAGGGGCCGCCCTGCACACTGAAGCTTTCTTT | CTSSSTGAALHTEAFF
TRBJ2-2 | NA | TRBV2 | TRBD2 | TGTGCCAGCAGGCGGACTAGCGGGTTAACCGGGGAGCTGTTTTTT | CASRRTSGLTGELFF
TRBJ2-3 | NA | TRBV20-1 | NA | TGCAGTGCCCCCATGACACCCACAGATACGCAGTATTTT | CSAPMTPTDTQYF
TRBJ1-1 | many | TRBV4-3 | NA | TGCGCCAGCAGCCAAGATATCTTTAGCGAAAACACTGAAGCTTTCTTT | CASSQDIFSENTEAFF
TRBJ1-1 | NA | TRBV7-2 | NA | TGTGCCAGCAGCTTAAGACCGGGGACTGAAGCTTTCTTT | CASSLRPGTEAFF
TRBJ2-2 | NA | TRBV11-2 | NA | TGTGCCAGCAGCTTAGAGACGGCGGGCGGGGAGCTGTTTTTT | CASSLETAGGELFF
TRBJ1-1 | few | TRBV12-5 | NA | TGTGCTAGCCAAATCGGGGCCTCAGCAACTGAAGCTTTCTTT | CASQIGASATEAFF
TRBJ1-2 | NA | TRBV9 | TRBD1 | TGTGCCAGCAGCGTAGGAAATTCAGGGGGCTATGGCTACACCTTC | CASSVGNSGGYGYTF
TRBJ2-1 | NA | TRBV10-3 | NA | TGTACCATCAAGAGGGGAGGTGAGCAGTTCTTC | CTIKRGGEQFF
TRBJ1-2 | many | TRBV25-1 | NA | TGTGCCAGCGCCCGGGTTAATAGCTACACCTTC | CASARVNSYTF
TRBJ1-1 | NA | TRBV11-3 | TRBD1 | TGTGCCAGCAGCCCCGACAGGGTGACTTATGAAGCTTTCTTT | CASSPDRVTYEAFF
TRBJ1-1 | NA | TRBV29-1 | NA | TGCAGCGTTGAGTACAGCAGGAACACTGAAGCTTTCTTT | CSVEYSRNTEAFF
TRBJ1-1 | NA | TRBV19 | NA | TGTGCCAGTCGCCGGTCAGGGAATGGGAACACTGAAGCTTTCTTT | CASRRSGNGNTEAFF
TRBJ1-3 | NA | TRBV7-9 | NA | TGTACCAGCGGAACTAACAGGGTCTCTGGAAACACCATATATTTT | CTSGTNRVSGNTIYF
TRBJ2-1 | NA | TRBV11-3 | NA | TGTGCCAGCAGCTTGGGGCATGAGCAGTCCTTC | CASSLGHEQSF
TRBJ1-1 | many | TRBV28 | NA | TGTGCCAGCGCAGGGATGCCCACTGAAGCTTTCTTT | CASAGMPTEAFF
TRBJ1-6 | NA | TRBV3-1 | NA | TGTGCCAGCAGCCAAGATTTAACGTCGGCCCTCCACTTT | CASSQDLTSALHF
TRBJ2-3 | few | TRBV28 | NA | TGTGCCAGCGAGGCGGGAACCACAGATACGCAGTATTTT | CASEAGTTDTQYF
TRBJ2-1 | many | TRBV29-1 | NA | TGCAGCGCTGGACCTCTCGAACCCTCCTACAATGAGCAGTTCTTC | CSAGPLEPSYNEQFF
TRBJ2-7 | NA | TRBV2 | NA | TGTGCCAGCAGTCGACGGGTCTCCTACGAGCAGTACTTC | CASSRRVSYEQYF
TRBJ2-7 | NA | TRBV11-3 | TRBD2 | TGTGCCAGCAGCTTAGATGGATTAGCGGGAGAGCAGTACTTC | CASSLDGLAGEQYF
TRBJ2-5 | NA | TRBV10-3 | NA | TGTGCCATCCAGGACAGCCTCTCTGGAGAGACCCAGTACTTC | CAIQDSLSGETQYF
TRBJ1-2 | NA | TRBV14 | NA | TGTGCCAGCAGCCAAGATGGCCGGGTATCACAGGGCCAACCTAACTATGGCTACACCTTC | CASSQDGRVSQGQPNYGYTF
TRBJ1-6 | NA | TRBV20-1 | NA | TGCAGTGCTAGATTTCCGTCTAATTCACCCCTCCACTTT | CSARFPSNSPLHF
TRBJ1-2 | NA | TRBV7-9 | NA | TGTGCCAGCAGCCATCCAACAGGGATATATGGCTACACCTTC | CASSHPTGIYGYTF
TRBJ1-1 | NA | TRBV6-1 | NA | TGTGCCAGCAGGGGACGGCTGAACACTGAAGCTTTCTTT | CASRGRLNTEAFF
TRBJ2-3 | few | TRBV20-1 | TRBD1 | TGCAGTGCTAGACCAGGGACAGGCGCAGATACGCAGTATTTT | CSARPGTGADTQYF
TRBJ1-2 | NA | TRBV29-1 | TRBD1 | TGCAGCGTTGAAAAGGGACAGGGCGGCTACACCTTC | CSVEKGQGGYTF
TRBJ1-2 | NA | TRBV28 | NA | TGTGCCAGCACCGAACGCGCTCTTAACTATGGCTACACCTTC | CASTERALNYGYTF
TRBJ1-1 | NA | TRBV19 | NA | TGTGCCAGTAGTATTGCAGGGCACACTGAAGCTTTCTTT | CASSIAGHTEAFF
TRBJ2-3 | few | TRBV18 | TRBD1 | TGTGCCAGCTCACCAAACGTCCAAACCATACGGGACAGCAACACAGATACGCAGTATTTT | CASSPNVQTIRDSNTDTQYF
TRBJ2-2 | NA | TRBV3-1 | TRBD2 | TGTGCCAGCAGCCCGCGGGACTATTACACCGGGGAGCTGTTTTTT | CASSPRDYYTGELFF
TRBJ2-7 | NA | TRBV7-8 | TRBD1 | TGTGCCAGCATCGCGGGACAGGGGAACTACGAGCAGTACTTC | CASIAGQGNYEQYF
TRBJ1-5 | few | TRBV20-1 | NA | TGCAGTGCTAGGGCAGGAGGGCGTAGCAATCAGCCCCAGCATTTT | CSARAGGRSNQPQHF
TRBJ1-3 | few | TRBV12-3/TRBV12-4 | NA | TGTGCCAGCAGTTCAGACAGAAACACCATATATTTT | CASSSDRNTIYF
TRBJ1-2 | many | TRBV12-3/TRBV12-4 | NA | TGTGCCAGCAGTTTAGGAAATACAGGATTTTATGGCTACACCTTC | CASSLGNTGFYGYTF
TRBJ2-1 | many | TRBV20-1 | TRBD1 | TGCAGTGCTAGAGATCCGCAGGGGGCGGAGTACAATGAGCAGTTCTTC | CSARDPQGAEYNEQFF
TRBJ2-6 | NA | TRBV20-1 | NA | TGCAGTGCAGCAAAGGGAGGGGCCAACGTCCTGACTTTC | CSAAKGGANVLTF
TRBJ2-7 | NA | TRBV28 | NA | TGTGCCAGCCATATGCCCCCCTACGAGCAGTACTTC | CASHMPPYEQYF
TRBJ1-1 | NA | TRBV12-3/TRBV12-4 | NA | TGTGCCAGCAGTTTGGGTTCGAACACTGAAACCTTCTTT | CASSLGSNTETFF
TRBJ2-5 | NA | TRBV2 | NA | TGTGCCAGCACGGGCCAGGCGGAGACCCAGTACTTC | CASTGQAETQYF
TRBJ1-1 | NA | TRBV18 | NA | TGTGCCAGCTCACCACTCCGGGGATGGAACACTGAAGCTTTCTTT | CASSPLRGWNTEAFF
TRBJ1-6 | NA | TRBV27 | NA | TGTGCCAGCAGTGTCGGTTTTTCCTATAATTCACCCCTCCACTTT | CASSVGFSYNSPLHF
TRBJ2-2 | NA | TRBV4-3 | TRBD2 | TGCGCCAGCAGCCCCACGGTTCGACTAGCGCGCACCGGGGAGCTGTTTTTT | CASSPTVRLARTGELFF
TRBJ2-1 | NA | TRBV5-6 | NA | TGTGCCAGCAGCTTGGTCCCGACCCGAGAGCAGTTCTTC | CASSLVPTREQFF
TRBJ2-7 | NA | TRBV14 | NA | TGTGCCAGCAGCCCCCGAGTTGGGCAGATCTCCTACGAGCAGTACTTC | CASSPRVGQISYEQYF
TRBJ2-3 | NA | TRBV5-1 | NA | TGCGCCAGCAGCCCAGCTACTAGCACAGATACGCAGTATTTT | CASSPATSTDTQYF
TRBJ2-2 | many | TRBV9 | NA | TGTGCCAGCACGAACACCGGGGAGCTGTTTTTT | CASTNTGELFF